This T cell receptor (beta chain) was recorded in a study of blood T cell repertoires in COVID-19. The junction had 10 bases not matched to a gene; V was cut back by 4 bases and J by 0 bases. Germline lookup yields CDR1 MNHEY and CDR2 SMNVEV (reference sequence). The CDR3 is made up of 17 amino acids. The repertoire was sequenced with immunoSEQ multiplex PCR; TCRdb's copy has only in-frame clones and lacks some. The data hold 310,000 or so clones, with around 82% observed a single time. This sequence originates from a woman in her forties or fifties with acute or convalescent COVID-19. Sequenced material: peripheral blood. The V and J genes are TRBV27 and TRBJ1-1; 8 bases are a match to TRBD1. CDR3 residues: CASSSYSGTGMNTEAFF. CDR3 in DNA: TGTGCCAGCAGTTCATACTCCGGGACAGGTATGAACACTGAAGCTTTCTTT.